This T cell receptor (beta chain) was obtained from a study of breast tumors, draining lymph nodes, adjacent tissues. The study, taken as a whole, reports: That most tumor T cells come from lymph nodes remained unproven.

The lymph nodes were axillary draining lymph nodes from breast cancer patients. In TCRdb, the multiplex PCR reads were re-called with MiXCR into one record per CDR3 protein. Of under 350,000 distinct CDR3 sequences in the sample, about 33% were seen once. On this clonotype: Its target is unknown.

This CDR3 spans 16 amino acids. With 1 base clipped from V and 8 bases from J, the junction kept 11 bases outside the gene matches. Germline V gene lookup returns CDR1 LNHNV and CDR2 YYDKDF (reference sequence). The source is a female donor with breast cancer. Some clones in this sample may be carry-over from other donors' samples. The chain combines TRBV15 with TRBJ1-5; 7 bases are shared with TRBD1. Sequencing was performed on axillary lymph node tissue. CDR3 coding DNA: TGTGCCACCAGCAGAGGGGAGACAGGGTCGTTGGAGCCCCAGCATTTT. This encodes CATSRGETGSLEPQHF. The variable domain in full, completed from reference TRBV15 and TRBJ1-5, reads DAMVIQNPRYQVTQFGKPVTLSCSQTLNHNVMYWYQQKSSQAPKLLFHYYDKDFNNEADTPDNFQSRRPNTSFCFLDIRSPGLGDTAMYLCATSRGETGSLEPQHFGDGTRLSIL.